A single TCR beta chain is shown here with its context. The entry originates in a study of identical twins. TCRdb re-called the 5' RACE reads with MiXCR, one entry per CDR3 protein. The sample holds roughly 750,000 distinct CDR3 sequences, 21% seen once. In germline, CDR1 is MNHNS, CDR2 SASEGT. The CDR3 spans 13 residues. V gave up 6 bases and J gave up 8 bases, with 13 bases separating them. Another study also made use of these data, one on T cells expressing NK-cell markers.

Source material: PBMCs. This receptor was taken from a woman under 30 in good health. The J gene is TRBJ1-4, the V gene TRBV6-1; no clear D gene. CDR3 region: CASRRLGDEKLFF. The CDR3, as DNA: TGTGCCAGCAGGAGGTTGGGAGACGAAAAACTGTTTTTT.